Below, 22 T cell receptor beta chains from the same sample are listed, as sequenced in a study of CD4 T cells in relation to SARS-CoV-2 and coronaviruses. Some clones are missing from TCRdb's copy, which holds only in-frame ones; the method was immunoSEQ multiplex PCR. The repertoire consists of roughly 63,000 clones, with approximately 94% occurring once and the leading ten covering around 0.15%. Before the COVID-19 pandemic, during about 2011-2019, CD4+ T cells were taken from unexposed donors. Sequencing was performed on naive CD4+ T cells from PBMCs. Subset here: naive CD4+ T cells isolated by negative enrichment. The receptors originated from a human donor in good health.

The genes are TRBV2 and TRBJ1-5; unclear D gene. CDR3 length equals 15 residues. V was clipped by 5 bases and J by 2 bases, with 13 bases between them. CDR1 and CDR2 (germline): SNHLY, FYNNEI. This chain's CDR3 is CASSPLRVGNQPQHF. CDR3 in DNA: TGTGCCAGCAGTCCCTTAAGGGTTGGCAATCAGCCCCAGCATTTT.

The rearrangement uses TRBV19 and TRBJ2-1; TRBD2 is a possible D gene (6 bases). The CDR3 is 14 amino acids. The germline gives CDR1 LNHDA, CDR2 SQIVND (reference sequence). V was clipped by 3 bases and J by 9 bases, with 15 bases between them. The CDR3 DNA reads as TGTGCCAGTAGTATGGGCCTAGCGTCTTTTGAGCAGTTCTTC. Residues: CASSMGLASFEQFF. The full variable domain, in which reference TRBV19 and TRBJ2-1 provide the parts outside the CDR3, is DGGITQSPKYLFRKEGQNVTLSCEQNLNHDAMYWYRQDPGQGLRLIYYSQIVNDFQKGDIAEGYSVSREKKESFPLTVTSAQKNPTAFYLCASSMGLASFEQFFGPGTRLTVL.

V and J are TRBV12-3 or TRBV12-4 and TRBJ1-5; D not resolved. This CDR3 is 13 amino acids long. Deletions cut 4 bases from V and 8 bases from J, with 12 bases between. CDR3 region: CASSSNHREPQHF. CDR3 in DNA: TGTGCCAGCAGTTCAAACCATAGGGAGCCCCAGCATTTT.

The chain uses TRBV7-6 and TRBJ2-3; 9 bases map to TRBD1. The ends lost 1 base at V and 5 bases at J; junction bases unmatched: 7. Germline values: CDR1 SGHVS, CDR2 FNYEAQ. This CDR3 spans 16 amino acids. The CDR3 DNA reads TGTGCCAGCAGCTTAGGACAGGGGGAATTTAGAGATACGCAGTATTTT. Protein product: CASSLGQGEFRDTQYF. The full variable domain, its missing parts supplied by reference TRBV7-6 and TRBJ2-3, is GAGVSQSPRYKVTKRGQDVALRCDPISGHVSLYWYRQALGQGPEFLTYFNYEAQQDKSGLPNDRFSAERPEGSISTLTIQRTEQRDSAMYRCASSLGQGEFRDTQYFGPGTRLTVL.

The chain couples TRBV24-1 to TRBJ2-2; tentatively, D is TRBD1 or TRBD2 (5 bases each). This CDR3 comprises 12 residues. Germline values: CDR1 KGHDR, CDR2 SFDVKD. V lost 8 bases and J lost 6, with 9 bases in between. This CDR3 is CATKGTAGELFF. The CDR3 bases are TGTGCCACCAAGGGGACCGCCGGGGAGCTGTTTTTT.

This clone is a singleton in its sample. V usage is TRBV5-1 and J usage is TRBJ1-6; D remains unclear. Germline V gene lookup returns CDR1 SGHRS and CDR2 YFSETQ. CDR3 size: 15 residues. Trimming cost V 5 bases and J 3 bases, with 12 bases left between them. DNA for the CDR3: TGCGCCAGCAGAGCAACAGAGAACTATAATTCACCCCTCCACTTT. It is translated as CASRATENYNSPLHF.

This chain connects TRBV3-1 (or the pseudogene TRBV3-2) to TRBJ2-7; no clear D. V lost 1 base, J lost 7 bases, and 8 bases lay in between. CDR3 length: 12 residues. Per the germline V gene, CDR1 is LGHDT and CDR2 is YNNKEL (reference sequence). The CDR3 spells CASSQARDEQYF. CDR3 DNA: TGTGCCAGCAGCCAAGCTAGGGATGAGCAGTACTTC.

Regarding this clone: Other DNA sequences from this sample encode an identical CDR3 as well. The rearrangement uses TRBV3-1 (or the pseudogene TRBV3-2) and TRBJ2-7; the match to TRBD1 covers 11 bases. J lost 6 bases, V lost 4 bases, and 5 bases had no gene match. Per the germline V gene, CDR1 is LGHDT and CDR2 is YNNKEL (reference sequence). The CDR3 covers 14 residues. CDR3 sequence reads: CASSLGQGAGEQYF. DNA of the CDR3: TGTGCCAGCAGCCTAGGACAGGGGGCCGGCGAGCAGTACTTC.

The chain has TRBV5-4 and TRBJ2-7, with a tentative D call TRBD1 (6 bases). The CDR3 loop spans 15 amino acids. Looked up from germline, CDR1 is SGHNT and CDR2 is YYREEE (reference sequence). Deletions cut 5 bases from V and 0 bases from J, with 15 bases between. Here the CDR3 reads CASRFGTSGSYEQYF. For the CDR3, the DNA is TGTGCCAGCAGATTTGGGACATCTGGCTCCTACGAGCAGTACTTC.

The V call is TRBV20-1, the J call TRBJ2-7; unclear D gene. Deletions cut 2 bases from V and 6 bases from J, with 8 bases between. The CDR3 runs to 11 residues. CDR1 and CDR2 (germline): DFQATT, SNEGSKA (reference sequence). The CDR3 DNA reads TGCAGTGCTAGAATGGGCCGCGAGCAGTACTTC. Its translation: CSARMGREQYF.

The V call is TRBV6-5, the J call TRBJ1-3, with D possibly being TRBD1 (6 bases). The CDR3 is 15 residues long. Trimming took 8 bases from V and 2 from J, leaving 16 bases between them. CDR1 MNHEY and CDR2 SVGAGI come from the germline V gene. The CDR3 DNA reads TGTGCCAGCTCCCCCCTCAGACAGGCTGGAAACACCATATATTTT. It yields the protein CASSPLRQAGNTIYF.

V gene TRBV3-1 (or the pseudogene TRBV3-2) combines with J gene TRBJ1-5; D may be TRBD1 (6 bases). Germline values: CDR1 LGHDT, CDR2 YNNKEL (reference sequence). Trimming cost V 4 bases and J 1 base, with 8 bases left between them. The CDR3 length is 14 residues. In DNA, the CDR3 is TGTGCCAGCAGCCCGGACAGAAGCAATCAGCCCCAGCATTTT. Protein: CASSPDRSNQPQHF.

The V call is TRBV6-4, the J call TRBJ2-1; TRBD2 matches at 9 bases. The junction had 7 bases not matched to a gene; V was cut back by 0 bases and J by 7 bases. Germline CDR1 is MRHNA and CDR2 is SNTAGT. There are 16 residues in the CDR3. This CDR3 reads CASSDSMASGTNEQFF. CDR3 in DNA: TGTGCCAGCAGTGACTCGATGGCTAGCGGGACGAATGAGCAGTTCTTC.

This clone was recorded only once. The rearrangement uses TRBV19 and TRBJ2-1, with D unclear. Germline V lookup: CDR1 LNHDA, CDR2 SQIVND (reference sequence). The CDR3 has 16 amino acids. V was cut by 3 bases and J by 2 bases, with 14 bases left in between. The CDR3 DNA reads TGTGCCAGTAGTATTTACGCGAAGGGCACCTACAATGAGCAGTTCTTC. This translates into CASSIYAKGTYNEQFF.

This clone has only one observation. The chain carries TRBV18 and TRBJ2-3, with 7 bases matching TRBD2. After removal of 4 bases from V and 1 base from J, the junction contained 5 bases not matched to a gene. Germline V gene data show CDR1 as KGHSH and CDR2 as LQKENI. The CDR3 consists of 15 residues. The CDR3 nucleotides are TGTGCCAGCTCACGACAGCGGGACCGCACAGATACGCAGTATTTT. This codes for CASSRQRDRTDTQYF.

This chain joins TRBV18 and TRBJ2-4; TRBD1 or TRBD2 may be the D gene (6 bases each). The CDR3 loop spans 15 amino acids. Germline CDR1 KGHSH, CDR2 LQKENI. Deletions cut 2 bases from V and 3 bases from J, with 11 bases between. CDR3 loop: CASSPGGGGKNIQYF. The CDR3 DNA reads TGTGCCAGCTCACCAGGTGGAGGGGGCAAAAACATTCAGTACTTC.

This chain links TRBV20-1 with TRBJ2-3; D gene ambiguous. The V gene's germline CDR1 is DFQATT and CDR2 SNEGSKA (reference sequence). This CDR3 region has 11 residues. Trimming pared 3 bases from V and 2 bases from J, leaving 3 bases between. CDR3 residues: CSASPTDTQYF. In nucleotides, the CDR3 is TGCAGTGCTAGTCCCACAGATACGCAGTATTTT.

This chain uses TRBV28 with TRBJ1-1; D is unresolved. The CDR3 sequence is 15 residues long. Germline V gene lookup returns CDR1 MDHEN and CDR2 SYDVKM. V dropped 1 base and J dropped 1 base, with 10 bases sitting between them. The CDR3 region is CASSLSPRSNTEAFF. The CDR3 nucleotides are TGTGCCAGCAGTTTATCGCCGCGCTCGAACACTGAAGCTTTCTTT.

DNA for the CDR3: TGTGCCAGCAGCCAAGTAGGGATGCAACAGTACTTC. Translation gives CASSQVGMQQYF. The V call is TRBV3-1 (or the pseudogene TRBV3-2), the J call TRBJ2-7; D remains ambiguous. V dropped 1 base and J dropped 10 bases, with 11 bases sitting between them. This CDR3 comprises 12 residues. The V gene's germline CDR1 is LGHDT and CDR2 YNNKEL (reference sequence).

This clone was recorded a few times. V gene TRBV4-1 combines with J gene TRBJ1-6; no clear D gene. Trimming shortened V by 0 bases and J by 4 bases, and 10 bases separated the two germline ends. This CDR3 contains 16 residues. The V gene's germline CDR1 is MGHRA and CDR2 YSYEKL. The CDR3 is CASSQDAQRYNSPLHF. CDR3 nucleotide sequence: TGCGCCAGCAGCCAAGATGCACAGCGATATAATTCACCCCTCCACTTT.

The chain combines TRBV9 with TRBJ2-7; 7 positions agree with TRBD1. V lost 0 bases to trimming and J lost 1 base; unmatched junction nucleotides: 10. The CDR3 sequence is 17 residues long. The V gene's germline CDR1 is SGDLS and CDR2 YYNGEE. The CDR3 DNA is TGTGCCAGCAGCGTAGACCCCAATCGGGGACAGTCCTACGAGCAGTACTTC. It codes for CASSVDPNRGQSYEQYF.

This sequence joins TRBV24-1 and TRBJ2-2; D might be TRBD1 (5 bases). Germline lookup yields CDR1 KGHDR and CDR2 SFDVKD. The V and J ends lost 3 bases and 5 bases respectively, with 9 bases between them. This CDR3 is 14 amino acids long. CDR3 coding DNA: TGTGCCACCAGTGATCAAAGGGGAACCGGGGAGCTGTTTTTT. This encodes CATSDQRGTGELFF.